This T cell receptor (beta chain) is from a study of identical twins. Findings of the study overall: Conclusions were based on cross-sectional statistical analysis, without following the same donors. Out-of-frame TCR alpha sharing in monozygotic twins exceeded recombination model predictions.

In its sample, this clonotype was seen a few times. The antigen is not known. Healthy Caucasian individuals made up all the donors. The CDR3 covers 16 residues. Germline V lookup: CDR1 ENHRY, CDR2 SYGVKD. Trimming left V 10 bases short and J 6 bases short, with 25 bases between. TCRdb recomputed calls from the 5' RACE reads with MiXCR, one row per CDR3 protein. This table has 500,000 to 650,000 distinct CDR3 sequences, 7.1% appearing once. The data also belong to a second study, concerning yellow fever vaccine responses in identical twins. In that study: Reportedly, the T cell response mounted by twins to vaccine seemed partly convergent, partly personalized.

The receptor comes from a woman aged 18-29 years in good health. Sequences were obtained from PBMCs. The chain links TRBV10-3 to TRBJ2-1; TRBD2 is a possible D gene (7 bases). The CDR3 loop is CATRLGGEHPSNEQFF. For the CDR3, the DNA is TGTGCCACCAGACTAGGGGGGGAGCACCCTAGCAATGAGCAGTTCTTC.